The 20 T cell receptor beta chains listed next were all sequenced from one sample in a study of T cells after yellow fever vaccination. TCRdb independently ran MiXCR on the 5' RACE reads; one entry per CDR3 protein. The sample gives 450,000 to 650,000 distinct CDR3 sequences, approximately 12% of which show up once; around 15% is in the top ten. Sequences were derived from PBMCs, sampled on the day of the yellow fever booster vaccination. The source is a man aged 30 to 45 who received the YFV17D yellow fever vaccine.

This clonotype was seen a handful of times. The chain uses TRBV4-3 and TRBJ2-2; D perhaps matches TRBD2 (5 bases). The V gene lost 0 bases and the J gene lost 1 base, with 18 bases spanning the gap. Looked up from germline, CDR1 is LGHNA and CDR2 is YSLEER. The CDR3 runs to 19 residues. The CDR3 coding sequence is TGCGCCAGCAGCCAAGATCTGTGGCGGGTCAACCGGAACACCGGGGAGCTGTTTTTT. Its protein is CASSQDLWRVNRNTGELFF.

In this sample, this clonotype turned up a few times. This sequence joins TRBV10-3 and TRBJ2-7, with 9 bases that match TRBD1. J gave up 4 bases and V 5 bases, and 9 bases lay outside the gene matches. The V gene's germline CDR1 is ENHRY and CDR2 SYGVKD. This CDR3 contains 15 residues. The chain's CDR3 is CAISIRTGGEYEQYF. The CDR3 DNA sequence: TGTGCCATCAGTATAAGAACAGGGGGCGAATACGAGCAGTACTTC.

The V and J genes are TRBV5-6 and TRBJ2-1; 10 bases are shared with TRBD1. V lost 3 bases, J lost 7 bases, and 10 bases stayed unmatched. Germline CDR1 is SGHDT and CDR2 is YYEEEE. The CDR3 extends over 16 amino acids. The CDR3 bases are TGTGCCAGCAGCTACAGAGGGACAGGGGTGTCAAATGAGCAGTTCTTC. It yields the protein CASSYRGTGVSNEQFF.

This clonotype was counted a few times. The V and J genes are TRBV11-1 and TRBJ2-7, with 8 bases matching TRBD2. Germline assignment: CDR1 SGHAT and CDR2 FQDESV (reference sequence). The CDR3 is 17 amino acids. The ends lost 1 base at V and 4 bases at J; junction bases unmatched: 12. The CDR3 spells CASSLGTSGFDLYEQYF. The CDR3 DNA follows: TGTGCCAGCAGCTTAGGCACTAGCGGATTTGACCTTTACGAGCAGTACTTC.

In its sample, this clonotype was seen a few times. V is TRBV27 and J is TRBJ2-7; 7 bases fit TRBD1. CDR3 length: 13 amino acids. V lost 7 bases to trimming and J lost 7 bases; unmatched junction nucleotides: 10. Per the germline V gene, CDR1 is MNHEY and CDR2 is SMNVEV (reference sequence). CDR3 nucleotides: TGTGCCAGCACTTCCTACAGGGGTTCTGAGCAGTACTTC. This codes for CASTSYRGSEQYF.

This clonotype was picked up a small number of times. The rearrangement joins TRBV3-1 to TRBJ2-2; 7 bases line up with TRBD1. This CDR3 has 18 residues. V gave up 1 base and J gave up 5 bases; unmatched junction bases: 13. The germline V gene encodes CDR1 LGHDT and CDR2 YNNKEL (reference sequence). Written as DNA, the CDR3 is TGTGCCAGCAGCCAAGTTTGGAGACAGGGAGTGAAAACCGGGGAGCTGTTTTTT. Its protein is CASSQVWRQGVKTGELFF.

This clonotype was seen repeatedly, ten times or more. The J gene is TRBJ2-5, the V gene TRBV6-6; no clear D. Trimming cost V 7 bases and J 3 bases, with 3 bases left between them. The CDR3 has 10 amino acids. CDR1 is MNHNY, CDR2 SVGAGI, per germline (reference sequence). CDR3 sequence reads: CASKEETQYF. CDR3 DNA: TGTGCCAGCAAAGAAGAGACCCAGTACTTC.

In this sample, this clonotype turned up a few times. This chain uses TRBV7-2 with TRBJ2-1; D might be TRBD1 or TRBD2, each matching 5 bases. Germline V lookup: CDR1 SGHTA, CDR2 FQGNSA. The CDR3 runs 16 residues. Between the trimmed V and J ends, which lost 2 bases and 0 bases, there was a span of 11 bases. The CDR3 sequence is CASSLLGAFSYNEQFF. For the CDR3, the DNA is TGTGCCAGCAGCTTACTCGGGGCTTTCTCCTACAATGAGCAGTTCTTC.

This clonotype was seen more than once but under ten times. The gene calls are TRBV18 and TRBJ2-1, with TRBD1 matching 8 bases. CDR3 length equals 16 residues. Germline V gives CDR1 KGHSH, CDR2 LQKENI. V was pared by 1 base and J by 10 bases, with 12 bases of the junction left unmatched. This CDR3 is CASSPRVDRVQSEQFF. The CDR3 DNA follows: TGTGCCAGCTCACCACGGGTGGACAGGGTCCAATCGGAGCAGTTCTTC.

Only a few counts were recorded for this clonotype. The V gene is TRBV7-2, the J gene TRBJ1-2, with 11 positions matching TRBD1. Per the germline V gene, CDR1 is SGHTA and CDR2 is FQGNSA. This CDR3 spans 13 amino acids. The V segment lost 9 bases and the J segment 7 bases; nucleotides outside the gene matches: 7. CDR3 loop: CASYPGQGAGYTF. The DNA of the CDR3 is TGTGCCAGTTACCCCGGACAGGGGGCTGGCTACACCTTC. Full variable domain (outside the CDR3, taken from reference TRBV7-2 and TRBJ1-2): GAGVSQSPSNKVTEKGKDVELRCDPISGHTALYWYRQSLGQGLEFLIYFQGNSAPDKSGLPSDRFSAERTGGSVSTLTIQRTQQEDSAVYLCASYPGQGAGYTFGSGTRLTVV.

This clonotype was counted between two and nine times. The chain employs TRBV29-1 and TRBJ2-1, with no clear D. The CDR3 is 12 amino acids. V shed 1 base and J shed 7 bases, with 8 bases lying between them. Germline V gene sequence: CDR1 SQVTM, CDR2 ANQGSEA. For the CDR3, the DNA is TGCAGCGTTGAAGGCCGGTGGAATGAGCAGTTCTTC. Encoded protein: CSVEGRWNEQFF.

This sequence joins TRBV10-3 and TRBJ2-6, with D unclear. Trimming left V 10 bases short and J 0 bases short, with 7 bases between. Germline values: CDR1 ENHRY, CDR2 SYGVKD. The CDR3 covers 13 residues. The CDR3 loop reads CASRTSGANVLTF. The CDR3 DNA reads TGTGCCAGTAGAACCTCTGGGGCCAACGTCCTGACTTTC.

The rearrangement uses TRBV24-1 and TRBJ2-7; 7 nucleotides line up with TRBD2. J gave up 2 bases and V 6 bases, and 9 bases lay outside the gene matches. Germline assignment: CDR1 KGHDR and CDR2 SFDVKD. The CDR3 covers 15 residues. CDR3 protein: CATSLFLGTTYEQYF. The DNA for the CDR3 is TGTGCCACCAGTTTATTTTTAGGGACTACCTACGAGCAGTACTTC.

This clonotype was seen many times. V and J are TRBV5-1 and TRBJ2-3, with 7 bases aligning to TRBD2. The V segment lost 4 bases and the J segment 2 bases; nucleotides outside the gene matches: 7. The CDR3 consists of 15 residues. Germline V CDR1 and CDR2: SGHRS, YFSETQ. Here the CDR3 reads CASSAASGVTDTQYF. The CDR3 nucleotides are TGCGCCAGCAGCGCCGCTAGCGGAGTCACAGATACGCAGTATTTT.

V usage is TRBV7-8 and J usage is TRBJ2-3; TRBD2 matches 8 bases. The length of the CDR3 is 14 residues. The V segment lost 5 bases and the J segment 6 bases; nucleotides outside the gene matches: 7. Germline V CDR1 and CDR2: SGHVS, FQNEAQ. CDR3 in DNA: TGTGCCAGCAGCCTGGGACTAGTGGCTGATACGCAGTATTTT. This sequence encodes CASSLGLVADTQYF.

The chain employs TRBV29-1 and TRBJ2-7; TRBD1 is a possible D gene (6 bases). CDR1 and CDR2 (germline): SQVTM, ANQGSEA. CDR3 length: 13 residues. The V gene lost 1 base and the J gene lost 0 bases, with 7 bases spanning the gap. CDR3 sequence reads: CSVEGGHSYEQYF. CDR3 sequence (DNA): TGCAGCGTTGAAGGGGGGCACTCCTACGAGCAGTACTTC.

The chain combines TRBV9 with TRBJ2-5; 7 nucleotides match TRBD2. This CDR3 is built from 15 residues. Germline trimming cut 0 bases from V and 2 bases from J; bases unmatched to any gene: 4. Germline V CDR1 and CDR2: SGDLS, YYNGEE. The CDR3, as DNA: TGTGCCAGCAGCGTAGGTTGGGGGGGTCAAGAGACCCAGTACTTC. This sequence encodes CASSVGWGGQETQYF.

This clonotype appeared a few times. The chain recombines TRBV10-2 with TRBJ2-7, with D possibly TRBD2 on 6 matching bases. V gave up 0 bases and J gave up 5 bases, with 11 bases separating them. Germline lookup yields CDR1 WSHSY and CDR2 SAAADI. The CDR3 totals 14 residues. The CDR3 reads CASSESIGGNEQYF. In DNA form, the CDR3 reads TGCGCCAGCAGTGAGTCAATAGGAGGGAACGAGCAGTACTTC.

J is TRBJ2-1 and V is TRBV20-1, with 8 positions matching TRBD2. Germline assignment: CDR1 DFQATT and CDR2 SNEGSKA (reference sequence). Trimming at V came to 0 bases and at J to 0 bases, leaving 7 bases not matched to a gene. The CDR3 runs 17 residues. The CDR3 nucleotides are TGCAGTGCTAGAGATGCGGGGGCGGGAGGCTCCTACAATGAGCAGTTCTTC. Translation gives CSARDAGAGGSYNEQFF.

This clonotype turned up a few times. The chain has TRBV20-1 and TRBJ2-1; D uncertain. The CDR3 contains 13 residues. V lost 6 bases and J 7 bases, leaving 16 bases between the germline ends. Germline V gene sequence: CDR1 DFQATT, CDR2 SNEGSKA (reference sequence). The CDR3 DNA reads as TGCAGTGCGTCCCCCGAAGAAAGTAATGAGCAGTTCTTC. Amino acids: CSASPEESNEQFF.